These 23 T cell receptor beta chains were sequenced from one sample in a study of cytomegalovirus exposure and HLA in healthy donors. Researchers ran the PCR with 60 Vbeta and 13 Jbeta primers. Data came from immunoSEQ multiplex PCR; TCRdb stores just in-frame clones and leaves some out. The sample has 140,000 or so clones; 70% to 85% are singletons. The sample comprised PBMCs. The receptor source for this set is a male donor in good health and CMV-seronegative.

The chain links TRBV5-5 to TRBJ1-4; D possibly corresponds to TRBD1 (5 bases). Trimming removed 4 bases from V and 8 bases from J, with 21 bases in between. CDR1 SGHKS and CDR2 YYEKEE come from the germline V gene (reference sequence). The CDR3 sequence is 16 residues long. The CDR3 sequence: CASSDDGCKSGEKLFF. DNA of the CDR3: TGTGCCAGCAGCGACGATGGGTGTAAGTCAGGGGAAAAACTGTTTTTT.

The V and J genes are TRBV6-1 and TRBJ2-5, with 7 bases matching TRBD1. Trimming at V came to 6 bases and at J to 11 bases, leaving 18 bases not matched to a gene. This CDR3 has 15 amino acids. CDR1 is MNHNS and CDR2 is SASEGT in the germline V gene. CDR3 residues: CASRIQDRSYSGQYF. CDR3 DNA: TGTGCCAGCAGAATTCAGGACAGGTCCTACTCGGGGCAGTACTTC.

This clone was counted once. This CDR3 reads CASSFLRKFSNEQFF. CDR3 in DNA: TGTGCCAGCAGTTTCTTAAGAAAATTCAGCAATGAGCAGTTCTTC. This rearrangement joins TRBV28 to TRBJ2-1; D is ambiguous. Trimming stripped 3 bases from V and 6 bases from J, with 15 bases between. Germline V gene lookup returns CDR1 MDHEN and CDR2 SYDVKM. The CDR3 has 15 residues.

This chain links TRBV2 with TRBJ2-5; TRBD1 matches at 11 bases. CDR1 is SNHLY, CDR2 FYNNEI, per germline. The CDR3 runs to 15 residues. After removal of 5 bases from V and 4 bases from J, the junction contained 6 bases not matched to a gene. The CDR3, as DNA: TGTGCCAGCAGTCCCCGGACAGGGGGCGGAGAGACCCAGTACTTC. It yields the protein CASSPRTGGGETQYF.

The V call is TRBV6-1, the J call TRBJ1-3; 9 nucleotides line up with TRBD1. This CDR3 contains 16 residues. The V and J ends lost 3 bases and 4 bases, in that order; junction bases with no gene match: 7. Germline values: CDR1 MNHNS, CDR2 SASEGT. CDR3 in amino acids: CASSELPGTGGNTIYF. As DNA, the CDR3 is TGTGCCAGCAGTGAGTTACCCGGGACAGGGGGAAACACCATATATTTT.

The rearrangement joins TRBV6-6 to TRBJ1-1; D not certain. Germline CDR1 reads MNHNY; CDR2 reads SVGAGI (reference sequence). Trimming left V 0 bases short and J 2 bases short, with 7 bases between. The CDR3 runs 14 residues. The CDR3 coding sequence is TGTGCCAGCAGTTACTCGGGGAGTAACACTGAAGCTTTCTTT. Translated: CASSYSGSNTEAFF.

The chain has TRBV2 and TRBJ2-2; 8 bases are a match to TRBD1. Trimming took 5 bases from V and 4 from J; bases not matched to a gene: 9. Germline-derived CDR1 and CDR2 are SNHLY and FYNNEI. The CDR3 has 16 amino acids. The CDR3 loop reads CASSFYLTGGTGELFF. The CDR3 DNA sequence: TGTGCCAGCAGTTTTTACCTAACAGGGGGCACCGGGGAGCTGTTTTTT.

The CDR3 protein is CASSSRQGVFEKLFF. The DNA for the CDR3 is TGTGCCAGCAGCTCCAGACAGGGGGTATTTGAAAAACTGTTTTTT. The chain employs TRBV7-9 and TRBJ1-4; TRBD1 matches at 9 bases. Germline CDR1 reads SEHNR; CDR2 reads FQNEAQ (reference sequence). The CDR3 is 15 amino acids. V lost 4 bases and J lost 7; bases outside the gene matches: 7.

CDR3 region: CSVLRPGGLTDTQYF. The CDR3 region has the DNA TGCAGCGTCCTAAGACCGGGGGGCCTAACAGATACGCAGTATTTT. The chain employs TRBV29-1 and TRBJ2-3, with D maybe TRBD2 (7 bases). The ends were cut back, 6 bases at V and 3 bases at J, with 19 bases in the middle. The germline V gene has CDR1 SQVTM and CDR2 ANQGSEA. This CDR3 is 15 amino acids long.

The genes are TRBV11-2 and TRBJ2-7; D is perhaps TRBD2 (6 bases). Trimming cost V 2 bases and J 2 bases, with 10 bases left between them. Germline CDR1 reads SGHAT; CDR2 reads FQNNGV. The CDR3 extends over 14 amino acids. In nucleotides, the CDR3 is TGTGCCAGCAGCTTACTCGGAGGGACCTACGAGCAGTACTTC. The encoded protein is CASSLLGGTYEQYF.

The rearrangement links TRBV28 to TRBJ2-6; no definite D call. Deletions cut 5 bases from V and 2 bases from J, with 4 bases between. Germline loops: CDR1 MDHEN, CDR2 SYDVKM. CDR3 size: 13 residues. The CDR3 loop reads CASSLPGANVLTF. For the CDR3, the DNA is TGTGCCAGCAGTCTCCCTGGGGCCAACGTCCTGACTTTC. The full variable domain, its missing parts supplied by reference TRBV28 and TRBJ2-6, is DVKVTQSSRYLVKRTGEKVFLECVQDMDHENMFWYRQDPGLGLRLIYFSYDVKMKEKGDIPEGYSVSREKKERFSLILESASTNQTSMYLCASSLPGANVLTFGAGSRLTVL.

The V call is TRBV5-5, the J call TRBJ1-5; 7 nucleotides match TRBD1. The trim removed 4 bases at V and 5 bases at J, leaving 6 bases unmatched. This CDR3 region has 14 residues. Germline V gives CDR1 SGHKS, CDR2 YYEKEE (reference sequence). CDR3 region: CASSVGQTHQPQHF. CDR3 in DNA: TGTGCCAGCAGCGTGGGACAGACCCATCAGCCCCAGCATTTT.

The CDR3, as DNA: TGTGCCAGTAGTATTGGGGCGGTCGGATACGAGCAGTACTTC. Protein sequence: CASSIGAVGYEQYF. The chain combines TRBV19 with TRBJ2-7, with TRBD1 as a possible D gene (5 bases). Trimming removed 3 bases at V and 4 bases at J, with 13 bases between. Germline values: CDR1 LNHDA, CDR2 SQIVND (reference sequence). This CDR3 comprises 14 residues.

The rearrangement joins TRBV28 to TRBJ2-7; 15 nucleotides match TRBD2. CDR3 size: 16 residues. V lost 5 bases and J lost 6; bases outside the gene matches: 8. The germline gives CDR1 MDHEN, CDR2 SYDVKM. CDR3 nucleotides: TGTGCCAGCAGTGGGGGGACTAGCGGGAGGAACGCCGAGCAGTACTTC. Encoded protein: CASSGGTSGRNAEQYF.

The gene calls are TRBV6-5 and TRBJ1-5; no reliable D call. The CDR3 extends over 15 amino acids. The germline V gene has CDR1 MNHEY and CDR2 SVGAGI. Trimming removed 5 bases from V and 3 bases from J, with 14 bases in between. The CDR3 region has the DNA TGTGCCAGCAGTCCGGGTGCCCGGAACAATCAGCCCCAGCATTTT. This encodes CASSPGARNNQPQHF.

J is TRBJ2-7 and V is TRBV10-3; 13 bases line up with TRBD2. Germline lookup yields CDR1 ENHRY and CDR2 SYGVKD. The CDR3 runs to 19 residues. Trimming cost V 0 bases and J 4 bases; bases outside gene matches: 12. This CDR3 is CAISESRRGLAGYWYEQYF. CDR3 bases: TGTGCCATCAGTGAGTCGAGGCGGGGACTAGCGGGATATTGGTACGAGCAGTACTTC.

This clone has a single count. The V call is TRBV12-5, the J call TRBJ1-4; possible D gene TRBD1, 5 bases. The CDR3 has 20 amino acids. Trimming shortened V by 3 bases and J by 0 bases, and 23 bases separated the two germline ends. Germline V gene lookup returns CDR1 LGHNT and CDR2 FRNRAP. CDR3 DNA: TGTGCTAGTGGTTTCTCAAACTACCGACAGACCGCTGCAACTAATGAAAAACTGTTTTTT. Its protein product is CASGFSNYRQTAATNEKLFF. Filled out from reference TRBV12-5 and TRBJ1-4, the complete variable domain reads DARVTQTPRHKVTEMGQEVTMRCQPILGHNTVFWYRQTMMQGLELLAYFRNRAPLDDSGMPKDRFSAEMPDATLATLKIQPSEPRDSAVYFCASGFSNYRQTAATNEKLFFGSGTQLSVL.

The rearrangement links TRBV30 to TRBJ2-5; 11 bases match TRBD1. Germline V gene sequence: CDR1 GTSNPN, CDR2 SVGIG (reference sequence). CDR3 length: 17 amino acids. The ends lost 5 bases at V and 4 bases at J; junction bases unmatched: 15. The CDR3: CAWGAGTGGQRGETQYF. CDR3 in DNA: TGTGCCTGGGGCGCCGGGACAGGGGGTCAAAGGGGAGAGACCCAGTACTTC.

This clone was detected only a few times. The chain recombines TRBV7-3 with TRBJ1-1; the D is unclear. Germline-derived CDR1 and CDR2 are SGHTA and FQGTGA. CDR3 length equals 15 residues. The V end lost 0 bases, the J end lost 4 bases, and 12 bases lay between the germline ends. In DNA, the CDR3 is TGTGCCAGCAGCTTAACGGGAGAGGGAGGCACTGAAGCTTTCTTT. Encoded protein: CASSLTGEGGTEAFF.

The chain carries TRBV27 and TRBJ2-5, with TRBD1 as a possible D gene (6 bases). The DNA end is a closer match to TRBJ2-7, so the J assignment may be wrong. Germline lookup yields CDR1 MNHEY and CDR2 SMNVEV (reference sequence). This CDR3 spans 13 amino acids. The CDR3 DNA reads TGTGCCAGCAGCCTGACAGGAACCTACGAGCAGTACTTC. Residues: CASSLTGTYEQYF.

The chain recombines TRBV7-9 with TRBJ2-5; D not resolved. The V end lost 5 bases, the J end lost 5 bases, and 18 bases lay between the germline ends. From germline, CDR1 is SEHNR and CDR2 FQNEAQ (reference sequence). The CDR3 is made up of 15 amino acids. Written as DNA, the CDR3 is TGTGCCAGCAGCCAAGGTGGGCAGACAAGGGAGACCCAGTACTTC. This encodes CASSQGGQTRETQYF.

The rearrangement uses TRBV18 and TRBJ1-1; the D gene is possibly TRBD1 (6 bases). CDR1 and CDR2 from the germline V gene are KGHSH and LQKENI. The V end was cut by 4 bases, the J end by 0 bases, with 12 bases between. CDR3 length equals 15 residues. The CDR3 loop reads CASSQGTLMNTEAFF. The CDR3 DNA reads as TGTGCCAGCTCACAGGGGACACTAATGAACACTGAAGCTTTCTTT.

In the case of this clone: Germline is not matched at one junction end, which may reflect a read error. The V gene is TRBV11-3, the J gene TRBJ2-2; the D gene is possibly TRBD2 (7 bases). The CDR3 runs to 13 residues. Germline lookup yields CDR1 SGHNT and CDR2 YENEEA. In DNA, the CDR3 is TGTGCCAGCAGCCCGGGGGGCACCGGGGAGCCGTTTTTT. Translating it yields CASSPGGTGEPFF.